This T cell receptor beta chain stems from a study of blood T cells in healthy people across ages. In its sample, this clonotype was seen a few times. Its target is unknown. Findings and caveats of the study: The study lacked donor CMV status, which possibly confounded expanded clonotype changes. Strongly correlated with naive T cell percentage was TCR beta diversity. Unsorted PBMC input precluded a conclusive naive versus antigen-experienced comparison.

The germline gives CDR1 SGHTA, CDR2 FQGNSA. Trimming left V 1 base short and J 3 bases short, with 9 bases between. The CDR3 is 14 residues long. Sample-barcoded 5' priming and a J-beta primer mix drove a second PCR of about 6 to 12 cycles. Every cDNA molecule carried a tag from a template-switch adaptor bearing 12 random nucleotides. From the 5' RACE reads, TCRdb called clonotypes with MiXCR, one entry per CDR3 protein. The repertoire holds 2 million or so distinct CDR3 sequences, with 49% as singletons. Material for sequencing was blood. The V call is TRBV7-2, the J call TRBJ1-2; unclear D gene. The receptor's source is a woman in her forties in good health. The CDR3 region is CASSLVRSDYGYTF. The CDR3 region has the DNA TGTGCCAGCAGCTTAGTAAGGTCGGACTATGGCTACACCTTC.